The 23 T cell receptor beta chains below were found in one sample sequenced in a study of cytomegalovirus exposure and HLA in healthy donors. Clones were sequenced by immunoSEQ multiplex PCR, and TCRdb holds only the in-frame ones, with some missing. The repertoire holds about 160,000 clones, approximately 90% seen once, with 2.5% to 3% in the top ten. The sequenced sample consisted of PBMCs. The receptors here all came from a man between 18 and 29 years old in good health and CMV-seronegative.

The chain employs TRBV4-3 and TRBJ1-5; D perhaps matches TRBD1 (5 bases). V shed 0 bases and J shed 5 bases, with 14 bases lying between them. Per germline, CDR1 LGHNA and CDR2 YSLEER. The CDR3 length is 16 residues. CDR3 residues: CASSQDRRQGYQPQHF. CDR3 sequence (DNA): TGCGCCAGCAGCCAAGATCGTCGGCAGGGCTATCAGCCCCAGCATTTT.

This sequence joins TRBV6-1 and TRBJ1-4; TRBD1 might be the D (5 bases). The CDR3 totals 19 residues. From germline, CDR1 is MNHNS and CDR2 SASEGT. Trimming shortened V by 2 bases and J by 5 bases, and 24 bases separated the two germline ends. The CDR3 nucleotides are TGTGCCAGCAGTGAAATAGGGGCCGCGAATCAACTTATAAATGAAAAACTGTTTTTT. It codes for CASSEIGAANQLINEKLFF.

The gene calls are TRBV27 and TRBJ1-5, with D possibly TRBD1 on 5 matching bases. Per the germline V gene, CDR1 is MNHEY and CDR2 is SMNVEV (reference sequence). The CDR3 totals 16 residues. The V gene lost 8 bases and the J gene lost 1 base, with 18 bases spanning the gap. This CDR3 is CASLSRGTESNQPQHF. CDR3 nucleotide sequence: TGTGCCAGCCTTTCTCGGGGGACGGAAAGCAATCAGCCCCAGCATTTT.

The rearrangement links TRBV19 to TRBJ2-1, with TRBD2 matching 7 bases. With V trimmed by 5 bases and J by 2 bases, 6 bases remained unmatched. CDR1 and CDR2 from the germline V gene are LNHDA and SQIVND (reference sequence). This CDR3 has 15 amino acids. The CDR3 DNA follows: TGTGCCAGTAGTGAGCGGGGTAGGACCTACAATGAGCAGTTCTTC. This gives the protein CASSERGRTYNEQFF.

This chain joins TRBV28 and TRBJ2-3; weak D call: TRBD2 (5 bases). Trimming shortened V by 11 bases and J by 5 bases, and 17 bases separated the two germline ends. This CDR3 has 13 residues. Germline V CDR1 and CDR2: MDHEN, SYDVKM. The CDR3 DNA is TGTGCCTCCTCCCCTAGCAAAGAAGATACGCAGTATTTT. Amino acids: CASSPSKEDTQYF.

This clone has a handful of counts. The chain joins TRBV19 to TRBJ2-7, with 9 nucleotides matching TRBD1. The J segment lost 5 bases and the V segment lost 5 bases, leaving 7 bases of the junction unmatched. The CDR3 totals 14 residues. From germline, CDR1 is LNHDA and CDR2 SQIVND (reference sequence). The CDR3 loop reads CASSLTGGFNEQYF. CDR3 sequence (DNA): TGTGCCAGTAGTTTGACAGGGGGTTTCAACGAGCAGTACTTC.

This sequence joins TRBV4-1 and TRBJ1-3; tentative D call: TRBD1 (6 bases). Germline loops: CDR1 MGHRA, CDR2 YSYEKL. CDR3 length: 16 residues. V gave up 1 base and J gave up 3 bases, with 13 bases separating them. The CDR3 protein is CASSQGEGRGGNTIYF. The CDR3 DNA reads TGCGCCAGCAGCCAAGGAGAGGGCAGGGGTGGAAACACCATATATTTT.

The chain carries TRBV27 and TRBJ2-1; 8 bases match TRBD1. Germline loops: CDR1 MNHEY, CDR2 SMNVEV (reference sequence). The CDR3 is 12 residues long. With V trimmed by 2 bases and J by 10 bases, 1 base remained unmatched. CDR3 residues: CASSLRQGEQFF. CDR3 in DNA: TGTGCCAGCAGTTTACGACAGGGGGAGCAGTTCTTC.

This clone was seen a single time. The rearrangement links TRBV6-6 to TRBJ1-2, with D hard to call. CDR1 is MNHNY and CDR2 is SVGAGI in the germline V gene (reference sequence). This CDR3 is built from 13 residues. The ends were cut back, 4 bases at V and 4 bases at J, with 10 bases in the middle. CDR3 amino acids: CASSSNSLYGYTF. CDR3 nucleotide sequence: TGTGCCAGCAGTTCTAACAGCCTCTATGGCTACACCTTC.

This chain connects TRBV6-1 to TRBJ1-5; 7 bases are a match to TRBD1. J was trimmed by 0 bases and V by 7 bases; bases with no gene match: 3. CDR1 is MNHNS and CDR2 is SASEGT in the germline V gene. CDR3 size: 14 residues. CDR3 nucleotide sequence: TGTGCCAGCATGAGACAGGGTAGCAATCAGCCCCAGCATTTT. It yields the protein CASMRQGSNQPQHF.

This chain joins TRBV28 and TRBJ2-7, with 7 bases fitting TRBD1. V shed 7 bases and J 5 bases; nucleotides not matched to a gene: 11. Germline-derived CDR1 and CDR2 are MDHEN and SYDVKM. The CDR3 is 14 residues long. The CDR3 sequence: CASTNDRDNHEQYF. The CDR3 coding sequence is TGTGCCAGCACCAATGACAGGGATAACCACGAGCAGTACTTC. The full variable domain, rest sourced from reference TRBV28 and TRBJ2-7, is DVKVTQSSRYLVKRTGEKVFLECVQDMDHENMFWYRQDPGLGLRLIYFSYDVKMKEKGDIPEGYSVSREKKERFSLILESASTNQTSMYLCASTNDRDNHEQYFGPGTRLTVT.

The chain couples TRBV5-4 to TRBJ1-2; 7 bases are shared with TRBD1. Germline assignment: CDR1 SGHNT and CDR2 YYREEE (reference sequence). Unmatched junction bases numbered 7, after V lost 2 bases and J lost 6 bases. The CDR3 contains 14 residues. In DNA form, the CDR3 reads TGTGCCAGCAGCTTTCGACAGGGATTCGATGGCTACACCTTC. Encoded protein: CASSFRQGFDGYTF.

V usage is TRBV19 and J usage is TRBJ1-2; D not certain. CDR1 and CDR2 from the germline V gene are LNHDA and SQIVND (reference sequence). This CDR3 region has 14 residues. Between the trimmed V and J ends, which lost 5 bases and 1 base, there was a span of 11 bases. CDR3 residues: CASSVRMGNYGYTF. The CDR3 DNA is TGTGCCAGTAGTGTGCGGATGGGTAACTATGGCTACACCTTC.

DNA of the CDR3: TGTGCCAGCAACCCAGAGGTGCGGGGGGGCGTGGAGACCCAGTACTTC. Translation gives CASNPEVRGGVETQYF. This chain uses TRBV2 with TRBJ2-5; 9 bases are shared with TRBD2. The V segment lost 7 bases and the J segment 5 bases; nucleotides outside the gene matches: 14. This CDR3 region has 16 residues. Germline CDR1 reads SNHLY; CDR2 reads FYNNEI.

The rearrangement uses TRBV5-1 and TRBJ2-2; 9 bases align to TRBD1. The CDR3 covers 16 residues. Trimming removed 4 bases from V and 3 bases from J; junction bases left unmatched: 7. Germline V gives CDR1 SGHRS, CDR2 YFSETQ. CDR3 sequence reads: CASSKTDRGDTGELFF. DNA of the CDR3: TGCGCCAGCAGCAAAACGGACAGGGGAGACACCGGGGAGCTGTTTTTT.

V and J are TRBV7-8 and TRBJ2-7; the D gene is possibly TRBD2 (6 bases). CDR1 is SGHVS and CDR2 is FQNEAQ in the germline V gene. The germline V and J ends were trimmed by 11 bases and 5 bases, with 16 bases remaining between them. The CDR3 covers 12 residues. The CDR3: CASQGGKDEQYF. DNA of the CDR3: TGTGCCTCCCAGGGAGGAAAGGACGAGCAGTACTTC.

This clone was observed once. The chain combines TRBV5-5 with TRBJ1-2, with 8 bases identical to TRBD1. From germline, CDR1 is SGHKS and CDR2 YYEKEE (reference sequence). This CDR3 region has 14 residues. The ends lost 2 bases at V and 2 bases at J; junction bases unmatched: 2. For the CDR3, the DNA is TGTGCCAGCAGCTTTGGACAGGGAAACTATGGCTACACCTTC. Protein sequence: CASSFGQGNYGYTF.

This clone has just a few counts. V usage is TRBV28 and J usage is TRBJ1-2; 7 nucleotides align to TRBD1. This CDR3 spans 14 amino acids. Germline CDR1 and CDR2: MDHEN and SYDVKM. Trimming cost V 6 bases and J 3 bases; bases outside gene matches: 7. The CDR3 loop is CASSLLGTDYGYTF. CDR3 in DNA: TGTGCCAGCAGCCTCCTCGGGACAGACTATGGCTACACCTTC.

The chain couples TRBV2 to TRBJ1-4; 11 bases line up with TRBD1. Trimming at V came to 8 bases and at J to 8 bases, leaving 10 bases not matched to a gene. The CDR3 length is 15 residues. Germline CDR1 SNHLY, CDR2 FYNNEI. The CDR3 DNA sequence: TGTGCCAGCCTACAAGGGACAGGGGGAGGGGAAAAACTGTTTTTT. It codes for CASLQGTGGGEKLFF.

The chain has TRBV4-3 and TRBJ2-7; TRBD2 aligns across 7 bases. The CDR3 extends over 17 amino acids. CDR1 LGHNA and CDR2 YSLEER come from the germline V gene. After removal of 4 bases from V and 4 bases from J, the junction contained 16 bases not matched to a gene. CDR3 protein: CASSPLLGGGEGYEQYF. The CDR3 region has the DNA TGCGCCAGCAGCCCCCTTTTGGGGGGAGGGGAGGGTTACGAGCAGTACTTC.

V is TRBV7-9 and J is TRBJ1-5; the D is unclear. The germline V gene encodes CDR1 SEHNR and CDR2 FQNEAQ (reference sequence). The ends were cut back, 1 base at V and 0 bases at J, with 13 bases in the middle. This CDR3 spans 17 amino acids. The DNA of the CDR3 is TGTGCCAGCAGCTTAGAAATTGGCCCTTATAGCAATCAGCCCCAGCATTTT. Translation gives CASSLEIGPYSNQPQHF. Using reference TRBV7-9 and TRBJ1-5 for the parts outside the CDR3, the full variable domain is DTGVSQNPRHKITKRGQNVTFRCDPISEHNRLYWYRQTLGQGPEFLTYFQNEAQLEKSRLLSDRFSAERPKGSFSTLEIQRTEQGDSAMYLCASSLEIGPYSNQPQHFGDGTRLSIL.

CDR3: CASIGREYHEQYF. The DNA for the CDR3 is TGTGCCAGCATCGGGCGGGAGTACCACGAGCAGTACTTC. The rearrangement uses TRBV27 and TRBJ2-7; 7 nucleotides line up with TRBD2. The germline gives CDR1 MNHEY, CDR2 SMNVEV (reference sequence). The CDR3 length is 13 residues. The V segment lost 7 bases and the J segment 5 bases; nucleotides outside the gene matches: 8.

The rearrangement uses TRBV5-6 and TRBJ1-1; D is possibly TRBD1 (5 bases). The CDR3 totals 15 residues. V lost 5 bases, J lost 3 bases, and 17 bases lay in between. The germline gives CDR1 SGHDT, CDR2 YYEEEE. The CDR3 DNA is TGTGCCAGCAGGGGTGCAGGGTTCTGGGACACTGAAGCTTTCTTT. It specifies CASRGAGFWDTEAFF. The full variable domain, its missing parts supplied by reference TRBV5-6 and TRBJ1-1, is DAGVTQSPTHLIKTRGQQVTLRCSPKSGHDTVSWYQQALGQGPQFIFQYYEEEERQRGNFPDRFSGHQFPNYSSELNVNALLLGDSALYLCASRGAGFWDTEAFFGQGTRLTVV.